These 10 T cell receptor beta chains share one sample of origin, sequenced in a study of blood T cell repertoires in COVID-19. Sequenced by immunoSEQ multiplex PCR; TCRdb stores in-frame clones only, minus some. This table holds 200,000 to 250,000 clones, 81% found once. Sequenced: PBMCs or T cells enriched from blood (not recorded which). The receptor source for this set is a woman between 45 and 65 years old with acute COVID-19.

The gene calls are TRBV10-3 and TRBJ1-1; the D gene is possibly TRBD1 (6 bases). CDR1 ENHRY and CDR2 SYGVKD come from the germline V gene. V lost 5 bases, J lost 3 bases, and 13 bases lay in between. The CDR3 is 14 amino acids. In nucleotides, the CDR3 is TGTGCCATCAGTTCTGGGGGGGCGGACACTGAAGCTTTCTTT. Its translation is CAISSGGADTEAFF.

The V and J genes are TRBV6-1 and TRBJ2-1, with D possibly matching TRBD1 (5 bases). Germline values: CDR1 MNHNS, CDR2 SASEGT. Trimming cost V 0 bases and J 0 bases, with 18 bases left between them. The CDR3 covers 19 residues. CDR3 region: CASSEAPIGVSSSYNEQFF. The CDR3 region has the DNA TGTGCCAGCAGTGAAGCGCCAATAGGGGTGTCAAGCTCCTACAATGAGCAGTTCTTC.

V gene TRBV2 combines with J gene TRBJ1-3, with D hard to call. The germline V and J ends were trimmed by 0 bases and 6 bases, with 15 bases remaining between them. The CDR3 has 16 residues. Per germline, CDR1 SNHLY and CDR2 FYNNEI. The CDR3 loop reads CASSEAPGSLVNTIYF. In DNA form, the CDR3 reads TGTGCCAGCAGTGAAGCGCCCGGTTCCTTGGTAAACACCATATATTTT.

The chain couples TRBV19 to TRBJ2-2; 8 bases map to TRBD1. CDR3 length equals 16 residues. The junction had 16 bases not matched to a gene; V was cut back by 7 bases and J by 9 bases. Germline CDR1 is LNHDA and CDR2 is SQIVND (reference sequence). CDR3 bases: TGTGCCAGTATCCCCCCGCGGGGCAGGGGGCCCTGGGAGCTGTTTTTT. It encodes CASIPPRGRGPWELFF.

The chain uses TRBV6-8 and TRBJ2-7; 10 bases line up with TRBD2. This CDR3 is built from 18 residues. Germline CDR1 and CDR2: MNHGY and SAAAGT. Trimming removed 4 bases from V and 0 bases from J; junction bases left unmatched: 12. The CDR3 reads CASSSGGSGTSASYEQYF. CDR3 nucleotides: TGTGCCAGCAGTTCGGGGGGATCCGGGACTAGCGCCTCCTACGAGCAGTACTTC.

This chain uses TRBV9 with TRBJ1-5, with D tentatively TRBD1 (5 bases). This CDR3 spans 14 amino acids. Germline V lookup: CDR1 SGDLS, CDR2 YYNGEE. V lost 4 bases and J lost 0, with 8 bases in between. The CDR3 sequence: CASSHDSSNQPQHF. The CDR3 nucleotides read TGTGCCAGCAGCCATGACAGTAGCAATCAGCCCCAGCATTTT.

DNA of the CDR3: TGTGCCATCAGTGAAGACAGGGCGAATGGTCTCTACGAGCAGTACTTC. This gives the protein CAISEDRANGLYEQYF. V and J are TRBV10-3 and TRBJ2-7; 7 nucleotides line up with TRBD1. The V gene end was trimmed by 3 bases and the J gene end by 3 bases; junction bases not matched to a gene: 11. CDR3 size: 16 residues. Germline values: CDR1 ENHRY, CDR2 SYGVKD.

The chain is built from TRBV28 and TRBJ2-1; D not certain. Germline values: CDR1 MDHEN, CDR2 SYDVKM. The CDR3 consists of 17 residues. Between the trimmed V and J ends, which lost 8 bases and 0 bases, there was a span of 20 bases. The CDR3 loop is CASPPFGKDISYNEQFF. The DNA of the CDR3 is TGTGCCAGCCCCCCGTTTGGTAAAGACATCTCCTACAATGAGCAGTTCTTC.

The V gene is TRBV27, the J gene TRBJ2-5; D possibly corresponds to TRBD2 (6 bases). The CDR3 is made up of 15 amino acids. V gave up 8 bases and J gave up 4 bases, with 20 bases separating them. Looked up from germline, CDR1 is MNHEY and CDR2 is SMNVEV (reference sequence). The CDR3 nucleotides are TGTGCCAGCTCTAGCCTAAGGGAGGTCAGAGAGACCCAGTACTTC. Translation gives CASSSLREVRETQYF.

This clone has a handful of counts. V and J are TRBV28 and TRBJ2-6; weak D call: TRBD1 (5 bases). Trimming removed 2 bases from V and 0 bases from J, with 23 bases in between. Per germline, CDR1 MDHEN and CDR2 SYDVKM. The CDR3 is made up of 21 amino acids. The CDR3: CASSLLGHPPYRGSGANVLTF. DNA for the CDR3: TGTGCCAGCAGTTTACTGGGTCACCCCCCGTATAGGGGCTCTGGGGCCAACGTCCTGACTTTC.